Following are 25 T cell receptor beta chains from one sample sequenced in a study of blood T cell repertoires in COVID-19. Repertoires were generated with immunoSEQ multiplex PCR, while TCRdb's copy carries only in-frame clones and drops some. This table has 150,000 to 200,000 clones, roughly 82% appearing once. Source material: PBMCs or T cells enriched from blood (not recorded which). The source of these receptors is a woman in her fifties or sixties with acute COVID-19.

V gene TRBV30 combines with J gene TRBJ2-3; no reliable D call. The CDR3 sequence is 14 residues long. Trimming pared 3 bases from V and 1 base from J, leaving 11 bases between. Germline V gives CDR1 GTSNPN, CDR2 SVGIG (reference sequence). The CDR3 nucleotides are TGTGCCTGGAGGAAACTCTTCCGCACAGATACGCAGTATTTT. Translation gives CAWRKLFRTDTQYF.

The chain has TRBV2 and TRBJ2-5; D perhaps matches TRBD1 (6 bases). Germline V CDR1 and CDR2: SNHLY, FYNNEI. Deletions cut 6 bases from V and 0 bases from J, with 11 bases between. The CDR3 sequence is 14 residues long. In DNA, the CDR3 is TGTGCCAGCAGAATCGGACAGAACCAAGAGACCCAGTACTTC. Protein sequence: CASRIGQNQETQYF.

The rearrangement joins TRBV10-3 to TRBJ2-4; maybe TRBD2 (5 bases). CDR1 ENHRY and CDR2 SYGVKD come from the germline V gene. Trimming left V 11 bases short and J 8 bases short, with 19 bases between. The CDR3 spans 13 residues. The DNA for the CDR3 is TGTGCCCCTATTTGTCGGGGTAGGCACATTCAGTACTTC. Residues: CAPICRGRHIQYF.

This chain links TRBV7-9 with TRBJ1-2; TRBD1 aligns across 7 bases. V shed 4 bases and J 6 bases; nucleotides not matched to a gene: 11. This CDR3 has 15 amino acids. Looked up from germline, CDR1 is SEHNR and CDR2 is FQNEAQ (reference sequence). CDR3 bases: TGTGCCAGCAGCTCTTCTACCTCAGGGGGAGATGGCTACACCTTC. As protein: CASSSSTSGGDGYTF.

The chain couples TRBV11-3 to TRBJ2-1; 8 nucleotides agree with TRBD2. Germline CDR1 and CDR2: SGHNT and YENEEA. V gave up 1 base and J gave up 4 bases; unmatched junction bases: 9. There are 17 residues in the CDR3. The CDR3 DNA reads TGTGCCAGCAGCTTAGGCCAGCGGGGGAAACCTTACAATGAGCAGTTCTTC. It translates to CASSLGQRGKPYNEQFF.

The chain uses TRBV10-2 and TRBJ1-5; weak D call: TRBD1 (5 bases). The CDR3 spans 15 residues. The germline CDR1 and CDR2 sequences are WSHSY and SAAADI. The V end lost 3 bases, the J end lost 1 base, and 10 bases lay between the germline ends. CDR3 loop: CASSDLGASNQPQHF. The CDR3 bases are TGCGCCAGCAGTGACCTAGGGGCCAGCAATCAGCCCCAGCATTTT.

The J gene is TRBJ2-3, the V gene TRBV3-1 (or the pseudogene TRBV3-2), with TRBD1 matching over 8 bases. Looked up from germline, CDR1 is LGHDT and CDR2 is YNNKEL (reference sequence). Trimming took 5 bases from V and 10 from J; bases not matched to a gene: 5. The CDR3 is 12 amino acids. CDR3 coding DNA: TGTGCCAGCAGCTCCGGACAGGGCGCGCAGTATTTT. It translates to CASSSGQGAQYF.

The rearrangement links TRBV19 to TRBJ2-3; TRBD1 might be the D (6 bases). Deletions cut 3 bases from V and 5 bases from J, with 12 bases between. The CDR3 loop spans 14 amino acids. The V gene's germline CDR1 is LNHDA and CDR2 SQIVND (reference sequence). The CDR3: CASSIGDRIDTQYF. The CDR3 DNA reads as TGTGCCAGTAGTATTGGTGACAGGATAGATACGCAGTATTTT. The variable domain in full, with the rest retrieved from reference TRBV19 and TRBJ2-3, is DGGITQSPKYLFRKEGQNVTLSCEQNLNHDAMYWYRQDPGQGLRLIYYSQIVNDFQKGDIAEGYSVSREKKESFPLTVTSAQKNPTAFYLCASSIGDRIDTQYFGPGTRLTVL.

The chain joins TRBV5-8 to TRBJ2-1; 10 bases are shared with TRBD2. Germline trimming cut 4 bases from V and 3 bases from J; bases unmatched to any gene: 7. CDR1 is SGHTS and CDR2 is YDEGEE in the germline V gene. This CDR3 has 16 residues. The CDR3 loop reads CASSPARTSGYNEQFF. In nucleotides, the CDR3 is TGTGCCAGCAGCCCGGCCAGGACTAGCGGCTACAATGAGCAGTTCTTC.

V and J are TRBV19 and TRBJ2-3; 8 nucleotides agree with TRBD2. The CDR3 runs 17 residues. J lost 6 bases, V lost 6 bases, and 17 bases had no gene match. The germline gives CDR1 LNHDA, CDR2 SQIVND (reference sequence). The CDR3 region is CASRVTSGVTSVDTQYF. The CDR3 DNA reads as TGTGCCAGTAGGGTCACTAGCGGAGTTACTTCTGTTGATACGCAGTATTTT.

The gene calls are TRBV4-3 and TRBJ1-5, with TRBD1 as a possible D gene (5 bases). Per germline, CDR1 LGHNA and CDR2 YSLEER. The CDR3 sequence is 15 residues long. V shed 1 base and J shed 5 bases, with 12 bases lying between them. The DNA for the CDR3 is TGCGCCAGCAGCCAAGGGTCCCAGGGCGATCAGCCCCAGCATTTT. Translating gives CASSQGSQGDQPQHF.

The gene calls are TRBV7-5 and TRBJ1-6; the listed D gene, TRBD1, was not tested against the DNA. TRBV7-5 is noted as a pseudogene. The CDR3 extends over 15 amino acids. DNA for the CDR3: TGTGCCAGAAGCAGAAAGACAGCCTTTAATTCACCCCTCCACTTT. It specifies CARSRKTAFNSPLHF.

This chain joins TRBV27 and TRBJ1-2; 11 positions match TRBD1. Germline V gene sequence: CDR1 MNHEY, CDR2 SMNVEV (reference sequence). With 5 bases clipped from V and 7 bases from J, the junction kept 6 bases outside the gene matches. The CDR3 is 14 residues long. The DNA of the CDR3 is TGTGCCAGCAGTCCGGACAGGGGGCTAAGTGGCTACACCTTC. As protein: CASSPDRGLSGYTF.

The chain combines TRBV19 with TRBJ1-5, with a possible D match to TRBD1 (6 bases). CDR1 LNHDA and CDR2 SQIVND come from the germline V gene (reference sequence). Trimming left V 6 bases short and J 0 bases short, with 12 bases between. CDR3 size: 15 residues. CDR3 DNA sequence: TGTGCCAGTAGATATGGGGGCTCTAGCAATCAGCCCCAGCATTTT. Translated, it gives CASRYGGSSNQPQHF.

This clone was detected only once. This chain links TRBV5-1 with TRBJ2-6; no clear D. Deletions cut 5 bases from V and 0 bases from J, with 18 bases between. The CDR3 is made up of 18 amino acids. Germline CDR1 SGHRS, CDR2 YFSETQ. In DNA, the CDR3 is TGCGCCAGCAGGGAGTTAACACCTGGGTTCTCTGGGGCCAACGTCCTGACTTTC. Translation: CASRELTPGFSGANVLTF.

The chain has TRBV3-1 (or the pseudogene TRBV3-2) and TRBJ1-2, with TRBD1 identical over 8 bases. CDR3 length: 14 amino acids. CDR1 and CDR2 (germline): LGHDT, YNNKEL (reference sequence). V lost 6 bases to trimming and J lost 7 bases; unmatched junction nucleotides: 10. CDR3 sequence (DNA): TGTGCCAGCAGGGACGGTGGGGGGACAGGTGGCTACACCTTC. Amino acids: CASRDGGGTGGYTF.

The chain joins TRBV7-9 to TRBJ2-7; 7 bases agree with TRBD1. The CDR3 is made up of 13 amino acids. The V gene end was trimmed by 5 bases and the J gene end by 5 bases; junction bases not matched to a gene: 6. Looked up from germline, CDR1 is SEHNR and CDR2 is FQNEAQ (reference sequence). The CDR3 coding sequence is TGTGCCAGCAGCGGACGGGACAGCAACGAGCAGTACGTC. It is translated as CASSGRDSNEQYV.

The count of this clone is one. V gene TRBV11-3 combines with J gene TRBJ2-1; possibly TRBD2 for D (6 bases). The CDR3 extends over 14 amino acids. V gave up 5 bases and J gave up 10 bases, with 18 bases separating them. The V gene's germline CDR1 is SGHNT and CDR2 YENEEA. In nucleotides, the CDR3 is TGTGCCAGCAGCCCGGGAGTCCGGGGAGGAGAGCAGTTCTTC. Translating it yields CASSPGVRGGEQFF.

The chain is built from TRBV30 and TRBJ1-1; no clear D. Per germline, CDR1 GTSNPN and CDR2 SVGIG (reference sequence). The CDR3 spans 13 residues. The V gene lost 1 base and the J gene lost 6 bases, with 12 bases spanning the gap. DNA for the CDR3: TGTGCCTGGAGTGGAGTCCTGATCCCTGAAGCTTTCTTT. Amino acids: CAWSGVLIPEAFF.

V usage is TRBV7-9 and J usage is TRBJ1-1; tentative D call: TRBD1 (6 bases). Germline CDR1 SEHNR, CDR2 FQNEAQ (reference sequence). Trimming cost V 2 bases and J 5 bases, with 15 bases left between them. This CDR3 is built from 15 residues. The CDR3 reads CASSLSQGLRTEAFF. As DNA, the CDR3 is TGTGCCAGCAGCTTAAGTCAGGGGCTTAGGACTGAAGCTTTCTTT.

The chain has TRBV2 and TRBJ1-4; D gene unclear. This CDR3 region has 19 residues. In germline, CDR1 is SNHLY, CDR2 FYNNEI. Trimming removed 3 bases at V and 5 bases at J, with 25 bases between. This chain's CDR3 is CASSEPPRPVEGPNEKLFF. DNA of the CDR3: TGTGCCAGCAGTGAGCCCCCCCGACCGGTTGAGGGCCCGAATGAAAAACTGTTTTTT.

The rearrangement links TRBV11-2 to TRBJ2-1; D ambiguous. The CDR3 sequence is 13 residues long. V was shortened by 1 base and J by 8 bases, with 9 bases between the two germline ends. The germline CDR1 and CDR2 sequences are SGHAT and FQNNGV. The CDR3 DNA sequence: TGTGCCAGCAGCTTAGGTCGAGCCCATGAGCAGTTCTTC. Translated: CASSLGRAHEQFF.

The chain links TRBV28 to TRBJ2-2; D is possibly TRBD1 (5 bases). CDR1 and CDR2 (germline): MDHEN, SYDVKM. This CDR3 is built from 14 residues. Trimming cost V 2 bases and J 3 bases, with 7 bases left between them. CDR3 sequence: CASSLPGYTGELFF. The CDR3 DNA reads as TGTGCCAGCAGTTTACCAGGGTACACCGGGGAGCTGTTTTTT.

The chain is built from TRBV7-2 and TRBJ1-2; TRBD1 might be the D (5 bases). Germline lookup yields CDR1 SGHTA and CDR2 FQGNSA. Trimming shortened V by 6 bases and J by 3 bases, and 8 bases separated the two germline ends. The CDR3 consists of 12 residues. The chain's CDR3 is CASREGDYGYTF. The CDR3 DNA is TGTGCCAGCAGAGAAGGGGACTATGGCTACACCTTC. The full variable domain, completed using reference TRBV7-2 and TRBJ1-2, is GAGVSQSPSNKVTEKGKDVELRCDPISGHTALYWYRQSLGQGLEFLIYFQGNSAPDKSGLPSDRFSAERTGGSVSTLTIQRTQQEDSAVYLCASREGDYGYTFGSGTRLTVV.

The chain couples TRBV10-3 to TRBJ2-2; tentatively, D is TRBD2 (5 bases). CDR3 length: 15 amino acids. V lost 3 bases and J lost 2, with 10 bases in between. Germline V lookup: CDR1 ENHRY, CDR2 SYGVKD. The CDR3 spells CAISDEGRNTGELFF. In DNA form, the CDR3 reads TGTGCCATCAGTGATGAGGGAAGAAACACCGGGGAGCTGTTTTTT.